This T cell receptor beta chain was recovered during a study of cytomegalovirus exposure and HLA in healthy donors. Germline lookup yields CDR1 SGHTS and CDR2 YDEGEE. The CDR3 length is 14 residues. Trimming pared 6 bases from V and 8 bases from J, leaving 18 bases between. Study findings and constraints: The authors listed 164 TCR beta chains as cytomegalovirus-associated. By a later analysis, the bulk of CMV-associated TCR beta chains appeared HLA-restricted.

Primers for the PCR totalled 60 Vbeta and 13 Jbeta. TCRdb's copy holds only in-frame clones and misses some; the assay was immunoSEQ multiplex PCR. The sample shows over 50,000 clones, 75% to 85% of them seen only once. Comment on this clone: Antigen: not known.

The sample taken for sequencing was PBMCs. The receptor was isolated from a man aged 50-60 years in good health and CMV-seropositive. The chain combines TRBV5-8 with TRBJ2-1; D is undetermined. CDR3 coding DNA: TGTGCCAGCAACCGGCGAGTGTTAGAGGATGAGCAGTTCTTC. Its translation is CASNRRVLEDEQFF.